This T cell receptor beta chain was sequenced during a study of radiotherapy plus CTLA-4 blockade in lung cancer. Whole-study context: Objective responses arose in approximately 19% of patients, and roughly 31% experienced disease control. Regarding the study as a whole: There was expansion of tumor-derived TCR clones in blood after radiotherapy plus ipilimumab. Increased serum interferon-beta after radiation also reportedly predicted response strongly.

CTLA-4 blockade using ipilimumab, together with focal radiation, was received by patients with chemo-refractory metastatic non-small-cell lung cancer. The table came from immunoSEQ multiplex PCR; TCRdb's copy has only in-frame clones and leaves some out. The sample holds tens of thousands of clones, over 80% seen once. The CDR3 extends over 16 amino acids. V gave up 2 bases and J gave up 4 bases; unmatched junction bases: 7. Notes on this clone: Its antigen remains unidentified.

The chain uses TRBV23-1 and TRBJ2-1, with 8 nucleotides matching TRBD2. TRBV23-1 has ORF status, its function being uncertain. Sequenced material: peripheral blood, taken from a patient treated with radiotherapy plus ipilimumab. The source of this sequence is a human donor with non-small cell lung cancer who had stable disease on radiotherapy plus ipilimumab. CDR3 in DNA: TGCGCCAGCAGTCAACCATTGAGCGGGGGTTACAATGAGCAGTTCTTC. It codes for CASSQPLSGGYNEQFF.